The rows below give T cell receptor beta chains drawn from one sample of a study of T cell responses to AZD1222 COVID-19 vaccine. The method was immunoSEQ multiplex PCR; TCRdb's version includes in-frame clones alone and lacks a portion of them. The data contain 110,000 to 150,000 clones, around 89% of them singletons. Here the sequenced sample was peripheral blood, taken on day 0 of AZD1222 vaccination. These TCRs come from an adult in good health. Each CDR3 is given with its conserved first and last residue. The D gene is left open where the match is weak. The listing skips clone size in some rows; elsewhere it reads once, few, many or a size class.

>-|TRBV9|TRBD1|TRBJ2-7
CASSVDWTGGLYEQYF
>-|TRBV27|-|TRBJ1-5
CASSLSLVGNQPQHF
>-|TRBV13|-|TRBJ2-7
CASSLEGTLNRDLTYEQYF
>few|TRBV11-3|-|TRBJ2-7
CASSPSGLNKQYF
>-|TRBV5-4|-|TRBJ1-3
CASSSGGLSGNTIYF
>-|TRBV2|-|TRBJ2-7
CASSTPGEQYF
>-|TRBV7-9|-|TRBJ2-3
CASSSPWGVRYF
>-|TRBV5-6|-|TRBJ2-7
CASSPRWLAFEPEF
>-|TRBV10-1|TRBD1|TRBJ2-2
CASRPGTVENTGELFF
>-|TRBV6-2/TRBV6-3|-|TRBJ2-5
CASSRRTVLETQYF
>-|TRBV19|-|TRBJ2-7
CASSTPGTYYEQYF
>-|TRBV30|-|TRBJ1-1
CAWDRNTEAFF
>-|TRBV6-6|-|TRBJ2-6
CASSYSGQEVANVLTF
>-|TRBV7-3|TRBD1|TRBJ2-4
CASSPTPGTGVNIQYF
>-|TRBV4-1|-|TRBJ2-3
CASSQEPAGPSTDTQYF
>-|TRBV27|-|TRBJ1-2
CASSGAGSGYTF
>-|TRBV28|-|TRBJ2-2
CASTQRHGELFF
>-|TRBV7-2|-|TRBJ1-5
CASSVDVRKGQPQHF
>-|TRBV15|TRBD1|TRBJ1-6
CATSQGTGNSPLHF
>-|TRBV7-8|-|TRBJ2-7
CASSTSLASYEQYF
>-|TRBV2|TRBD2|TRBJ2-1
CASTLIGGSSHEQFF
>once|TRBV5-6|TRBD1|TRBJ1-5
CASSLANGQGPSNQPQHF
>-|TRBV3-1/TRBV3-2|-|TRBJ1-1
CASSPILDAGGTEAFF
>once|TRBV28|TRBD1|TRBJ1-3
CASSPEGANGNTIYF
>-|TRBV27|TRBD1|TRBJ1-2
CASSGSGGGYGYTF
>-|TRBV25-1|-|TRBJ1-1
CASSERLNIGTEAFF
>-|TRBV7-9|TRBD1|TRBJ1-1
CASSLLRTGAEAFF
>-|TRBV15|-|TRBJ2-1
CATSSDQYNEQFF
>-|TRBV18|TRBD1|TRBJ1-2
CASSPGTDLGGYTF
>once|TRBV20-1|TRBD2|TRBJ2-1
CSSGRTYEQFF
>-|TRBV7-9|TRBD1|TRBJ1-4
CASSWRQGVQTGDEKLFF
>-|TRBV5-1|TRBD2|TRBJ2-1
CASSPLAGGYNEQFF
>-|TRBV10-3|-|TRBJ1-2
CAIRDGTNYGYTF
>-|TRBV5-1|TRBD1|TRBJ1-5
CASSLSGQGDQPQHF
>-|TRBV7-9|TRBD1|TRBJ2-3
CASSATSGTGRFPDTQYF
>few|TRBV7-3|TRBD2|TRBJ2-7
CASSSLAGAGYEQYF
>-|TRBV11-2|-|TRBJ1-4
CASSLGGGIEKLFF
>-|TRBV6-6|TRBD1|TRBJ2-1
CASSTDRVNEQFF
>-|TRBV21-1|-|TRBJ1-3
CASSLRGRGRSSGNTIYF
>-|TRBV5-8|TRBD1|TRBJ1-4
CASSLITLTGWDEKLFF